What follows are 32 T cell receptor beta chains derived from one specimen sequenced in a study of T-cell memory formation after mild COVID-19. From the 5' RACE reads, TCRdb called clonotypes with MiXCR, one entry per CDR3 protein. The repertoire holds roughly 350,000 distinct CDR3 sequences, with roughly 13% as singletons. Source material: PBMCs or a T cell subset sorted from them (not recorded which). These receptors originate from a young man who had mild COVID-19 (a few samples of this study predate the infection). Cell type and time point are not known.

This clonotype was seen only a few times. The chain combines TRBV11-2 with TRBJ1-1; D gene ambiguous. The V end lost 5 bases, the J end lost 0 bases, and 13 bases lay between the germline ends. The germline CDR1 and CDR2 sequences are SGHAT and FQNNGV. The length of the CDR3 is 15 residues. The CDR3 is CASSLRRSMNTEAFF. The CDR3 nucleotides are TGTGCCAGCAGCCTCAGAAGGAGTATGAACACTGAAGCTTTCTTT.

This clonotype was seen ten or more times. The chain carries TRBV20-1 and TRBJ2-3; D not resolved. V dropped 7 bases and J dropped 3 bases, with 17 bases sitting between them. CDR1 is DFQATT, CDR2 SNEGSKA, per germline (reference sequence). The CDR3 length is 14 residues. The CDR3 spells CSETSITVTDTQYF. Here the CDR3 DNA reads TGCAGTGAAACCTCGATCACGGTGACAGATACGCAGTATTTT.

This clonotype was seen only a few times. The gene calls are TRBV20-1 and TRBJ1-5, with 8 positions matching TRBD1. This CDR3 is 16 amino acids long. V shed 0 bases and J 1 base; nucleotides not matched to a gene: 5. Germline-derived CDR1 and CDR2 are DFQATT and SNEGSKA (reference sequence). Written as DNA, the CDR3 is TGCAGTGCTAGAGAGGGGACAGGTCTAAGCAATCAGCCCCAGCATTTT. It is translated as CSAREGTGLSNQPQHF.

This clonotype was observed a handful of times. The chain carries TRBV7-2 and TRBJ2-3; D is ambiguous. The CDR3 is made up of 14 amino acids. Looked up from germline, CDR1 is SGHTA and CDR2 is FQGNSA. The V end was cut by 3 bases, the J end by 2 bases, with 9 bases between. CDR3 sequence reads: CASSLERNTDTQYF. The CDR3 DNA sequence: TGTGCCAGCAGCTTGGAACGGAACACAGATACGCAGTATTTT.

This chain connects TRBV29-1 to TRBJ1-1, with a possible D match to TRBD1 (5 bases). Germline CDR1 and CDR2: SQVTM and ANQGSEA. The CDR3 has 12 amino acids. V shed 2 bases and J shed 3 bases, with 7 bases lying between them. This chain's CDR3 is CSVERQHTEAFF. The CDR3 nucleotides are TGCAGCGTTGAACGACAGCACACTGAAGCTTTCTTT.

This clonotype was recorded at least ten times. This chain connects TRBV7-2 to TRBJ2-7; no definite D call. V was cut by 3 bases and J by 3 bases, with 3 bases left in between. This CDR3 region has 11 residues. CDR1 and CDR2 (germline): SGHTA, FQGNSA. CDR3 residues: CASSFLYEQYF. CDR3 in DNA: TGTGCCAGCAGCTTTCTCTACGAGCAGTACTTC. Full variable domain (missing parts from reference TRBV7-2 and TRBJ2-7): GAGVSQSPSNKVTEKGKDVELRCDPISGHTALYWYRQSLGQGLEFLIYFQGNSAPDKSGLPSDRFSAERTGGSVSTLTIQRTQQEDSAVYLCASSFLYEQYFGPGTRLTVT.

This clonotype has only a few counts. Possible read error: a much larger clone is one base away. V gene TRBV7-3 combines with J gene TRBJ2-5, with D perhaps matching TRBD2 (6 bases). Trimming left V 2 bases short and J 9 bases short, with 22 bases between. Germline V gene lookup returns CDR1 SGHTA and CDR2 FQGTGA. CDR3 size: 16 residues. The CDR3 bases are TGTGCCAGCAGCTTATCGGGACCTAGTCTGGGGGAGGCCCAGTACTTC. Amino acid sequence: CASSLSGPSLGEAQYF.

This clonotype was found many times. This chain uses TRBV30 with TRBJ2-4; D unresolved. The CDR3 is made up of 11 amino acids. V was shortened by 1 base and J by 8 bases, with 6 bases between the two germline ends. Germline CDR1 GTSNPN, CDR2 SVGIG (reference sequence). The CDR3 coding sequence is TGTGCCTGGAGTGGGAGCTACATTCAGTACTTC. This encodes CAWSGSYIQYF.

The rearrangement links TRBV7-8 to TRBJ2-4; the match to TRBD1 covers 11 bases. The CDR3 is 21 amino acids. Germline V CDR1 and CDR2: SGHVS, FQNEAQ. The ends lost 0 bases at V and 0 bases at J; junction bases unmatched: 13. The CDR3 DNA sequence: TGTGCCAGCAGCTTAGCCCCTCGGGGACAGGGGGAACCCTCAGCCAAAAACATTCAGTACTTC. Its protein is CASSLAPRGQGEPSAKNIQYF.

The gene calls are TRBV12-3 or TRBV12-4 and TRBJ2-5; D not certain. This CDR3 region has 13 residues. Trimming stripped 5 bases from V and 5 bases from J, with 12 bases between. CDR3: CASSPVMRETQYF. CDR3 in DNA: TGTGCCAGCAGTCCGGTCATGCGGGAGACCCAGTACTTC.

The CDR3 spells CASSEHGSGNTIYF. Written as DNA, the CDR3 is TGTGCCAGCAGTGAACATGGCTCTGGAAACACCATATATTTT. V usage is TRBV6-1 and J usage is TRBJ1-3; no reliable D call. Per the germline V gene, CDR1 is MNHNS and CDR2 is SASEGT. V was shortened by 2 bases and J by 0 bases, with 5 bases between the two germline ends. CDR3 size: 14 residues.

This clonotype was counted many times. V is TRBV5-1 and J is TRBJ2-3, with D possibly TRBD1 on 6 matching bases. This CDR3 comprises 13 residues. Trimming stripped 2 bases from V and 8 bases from J, with 12 bases between. Germline CDR1 reads SGHRS; CDR2 reads YFSETQ. CDR3 nucleotide sequence: TGCGCCAGCAGCTTTACTCGAGGGGGTACGCAGTATTTT. Residues: CASSFTRGGTQYF.

This clonotype has just a few counts. The chain has TRBV5-1 and TRBJ2-7; TRBD1 might be the D (7 bases). The ends were cut back, 4 bases at V and 4 bases at J, with 18 bases in the middle. The CDR3 extends over 15 amino acids. Germline V gene lookup returns CDR1 SGHRS and CDR2 YFSETQ. The CDR3 nucleotides are TGCGCCAGCAGCCCACGCTCTGCAGGGGGGTACGAGCAGTACTTC. This encodes CASSPRSAGGYEQYF. Filled out from reference TRBV5-1 and TRBJ2-7, the complete variable domain reads KAGVTQTPRYLIKTRGQQVTLSCSPISGHRSVSWYQQTPGQGLQFLFEYFSETQRNKGNFPGRFSGRQFSNSRSEMNVSTLELGDSALYLCASSPRSAGGYEQYFGPGTRLTVT.

This clonotype has more than one count but fewer than ten. The V call is TRBV7-9, the J call TRBJ1-2, with D possibly being TRBD1 (5 bases). Trimming took off 8 bases at V and 0 bases at J, with 10 bases between the two ends. Germline CDR1 SEHNR, CDR2 FQNEAQ (reference sequence). The CDR3 sequence is 13 residues long. CDR3 region: CASRRDSNYGYTF. The CDR3 nucleotides are TGTGCCAGCCGGAGGGACTCTAACTATGGCTACACCTTC.

J is TRBJ2-1 and V is TRBV4-1; the match to TRBD2 covers 10 bases. In germline, CDR1 is MGHRA, CDR2 YSYEKL. V dropped 3 bases and J dropped 9; count of bases not matched to a gene: 11. This CDR3 comprises 16 residues. The CDR3 protein is CASSHIGSGGKGEQFF. CDR3 sequence (DNA): TGCGCCAGCAGCCACATTGGTAGCGGGGGGAAGGGTGAGCAGTTCTTC.

The chain couples TRBV13 to TRBJ1-6; 8 nucleotides match TRBD1. Trimming cost V 4 bases and J 9 bases; bases outside gene matches: 11. There are 16 residues in the CDR3. The germline gives CDR1 PRHDT, CDR2 FYEKMQ (reference sequence). The DNA for the CDR3 is TGTGCCAGCAGCTCAAGCCCGGGACAGGCGGGTTCACCCCTCCACTTT. It translates to CASSSSPGQAGSPLHF.

This clonotype was counted a few times. J is TRBJ1-1 and V is TRBV5-1; TRBD1 matches at 7 bases. The CDR3 extends over 18 amino acids. The germline V gene encodes CDR1 SGHRS and CDR2 YFSETQ. V shed 4 bases and J 6 bases; nucleotides not matched to a gene: 21. CDR3: CASSHETGQSGGIPEAFF. The CDR3 coding sequence is TGCGCCAGCAGCCACGAAACGGGGCAATCAGGGGGAATCCCTGAAGCTTTCTTT.

This clonotype came up a few times. CDR3 nucleotide sequence: TGTGCCAGCAGAAGACTAGCGGGGGGCCCCGGGACAGATACGCAGTATTTT. Translating it yields CASRRLAGGPGTDTQYF. The genes are TRBV12-3 or TRBV12-4 and TRBJ2-3; 13 bases match TRBD2. The CDR3 extends over 17 amino acids. The V and J ends lost 6 bases and 3 bases, in that order; junction bases with no gene match: 9.

This clonotype came up a few times. The V and J genes are TRBV5-1 and TRBJ2-1; 11 nucleotides match TRBD1. Germline CDR1 SGHRS, CDR2 YFSETQ. The CDR3 loop spans 14 amino acids. The trim removed 4 bases at V and 8 bases at J, leaving 5 bases unmatched. CDR3 DNA: TGCGCCAGCAGCCGGGGGGACAGGGGGGATGAGCAGTTCTTC. It yields the protein CASSRGDRGDEQFF.

DNA for the CDR3: TGCGCCAGCAGCTTATGGACAGGGGCATCTTACGAGCAGTACTTC. It is translated as CASSLWTGASYEQYF. This chain joins TRBV5-1 and TRBJ2-7; TRBD1 aligns across 9 bases. The CDR3 covers 15 residues. The V gene end was trimmed by 2 bases and the J gene end by 4 bases; junction bases not matched to a gene: 7. Germline loops: CDR1 SGHRS, CDR2 YFSETQ.

This chain links TRBV7-3 with TRBJ2-7; D possibly uses TRBD1 or TRBD2 (6 bases each). CDR1 and CDR2 from the germline V gene are SGHTA and FQGTGA. V lost 3 bases to trimming and J lost 6 bases, with 15 bases between them. The CDR3 consists of 14 residues. CDR3 DNA: TGTGCCAGCAGCTTGTTTCTGGGGGGCTCCGAGCAGTACTTC. This translates into CASSLFLGGSEQYF. The entire variable domain, with the rest obtained from reference TRBV7-3 and TRBJ2-7, is as follows: GAGVSQTPSNKVTEKGKYVELRCDPISGHTALYWYRQSLGQGPEFLIYFQGTGAADDSGLPNDRFFAVRPEGSVSTLKIQRTERGDSAVYLCASSLFLGGSEQYFGPGTRLTVT.

This clonotype occurred a few times. The genes are TRBV20-1 and TRBJ2-3; possibly TRBD2 for D (5 bases). Germline-derived CDR1 and CDR2 are DFQATT and SNEGSKA (reference sequence). This CDR3 has 13 amino acids. Trimming left V 0 bases short and J 12 bases short, with 16 bases between. The CDR3 spells CSARDLDSASQYF. CDR3 in DNA: TGCAGTGCTAGAGATTTGGATAGCGCGTCTCAGTATTTT.

This clonotype was found many times. The chain couples TRBV7-7 to TRBJ2-2; D unresolved. Germline assignment: CDR1 SSHAT and CDR2 FNYEAQ (reference sequence). This CDR3 comprises 15 residues. Trimming cost V 5 bases and J 3 bases, with 13 bases left between them. CDR3 nucleotide sequence: TGTGCCAGCAGCCATGGACGGGCCCACACCGGGGAGCTGTTTTTT. This translates into CASSHGRAHTGELFF.

This clonotype was counted between two and nine times. J is TRBJ1-1 and V is TRBV7-2; unclear D gene. Germline lookup yields CDR1 SGHTA and CDR2 FQGNSA. The V gene lost 8 bases and the J gene lost 4 bases, with 14 bases spanning the gap. There are 13 residues in the CDR3. CDR3 DNA sequence: TGTGCCAGCGGGCGAGGGATGGGCACTGAAGCTTTCTTT. It specifies CASGRGMGTEAFF.

J is TRBJ2-5 and V is TRBV5-1, with D possibly being TRBD1 or TRBD2 (5 bases each). Germline V gene lookup returns CDR1 SGHRS and CDR2 YFSETQ. The CDR3 consists of 14 residues. V was clipped by 6 bases and J by 2 bases, with 14 bases between them. CDR3 DNA: TGCGCCAGCAAAGGGACCCCCGCACAAGAGACCCAGTACTTC. Protein: CASKGTPAQETQYF.

This clonotype was recorded a few times. V is TRBV2 and J is TRBJ2-5; no clear D gene. The length of the CDR3 is 11 residues. V was trimmed by 6 bases and J by 6 bases, leaving 8 bases between them. Germline V lookup: CDR1 SNHLY, CDR2 FYNNEI. The CDR3 bases are TGTGCCAGCAGCCTTCGGAAGACCCAGTACTTC. Translating gives CASSLRKTQYF.

This clonotype was counted a few times. The chain joins TRBV20-1 to TRBJ1-1; no clear D. The CDR3 is 13 amino acids. In germline, CDR1 is DFQATT, CDR2 SNEGSKA (reference sequence). Trimming removed 0 bases from V and 1 base from J, with 6 bases in between. In DNA, the CDR3 is TGCAGTGCTAGAGATATACCGAACACTGAAGCTTTCTTT. Amino acids: CSARDIPNTEAFF.

V is TRBV25-1 and J is TRBJ2-3; D ambiguous. Germline V lookup: CDR1 MGHDK, CDR2 SYGVNS. The germline V and J ends were trimmed by 0 bases and 4 bases, with 8 bases remaining between them. The CDR3 totals 14 residues. CDR3 in DNA: TGTGCCAGCAGTGAATATCGGGCCGCAGATACGCAGTATTTT. It translates to CASSEYRAADTQYF.

This clonotype was recorded a few times. This sequence joins TRBV20-1 and TRBJ1-2; D not resolved. There are 14 residues in the CDR3. Germline lookup yields CDR1 DFQATT and CDR2 SNEGSKA (reference sequence). V gave up 5 bases and J gave up 0 bases, with 13 bases separating them. The CDR3 coding sequence is TGCAGTGCTCTTCCCGACGGTACTAACTATGGCTACACCTTC. It specifies CSALPDGTNYGYTF.

The chain is built from TRBV19 and TRBJ1-4; D gene unclear. CDR1 and CDR2 (germline): LNHDA, SQIVND (reference sequence). V lost 5 bases and J lost 5, with 15 bases in between. This CDR3 is 15 amino acids long. CDR3 sequence reads: CASSGDLRLNEKLFF. In DNA form, the CDR3 reads TGTGCCAGTAGTGGTGACCTACGCCTGAATGAAAAACTGTTTTTT.

The V call is TRBV6-6, the J call TRBJ2-2; TRBD2 matches 9 bases. This CDR3 spans 17 amino acids. The V segment lost 0 bases and the J segment 4 bases; nucleotides outside the gene matches: 6. Germline-derived CDR1 and CDR2 are MNHNY and SVGAGI (reference sequence). CDR3 residues: CASSYSSSGVSTGELFF. CDR3 nucleotides: TGTGCCAGCAGTTACTCGTCTAGCGGGGTCTCCACCGGGGAGCTGTTTTTT.

The chain is built from TRBV6-6 and TRBJ1-2; tentatively, D is TRBD1 (5 bases). CDR1 and CDR2 from the germline V gene are MNHNY and SVGAGI (reference sequence). The V gene lost 4 bases and the J gene lost 9 bases, with 9 bases spanning the gap. The CDR3 length is 11 residues. The CDR3 coding sequence is TGTGCCAGCAGTTTCCAGGGAAGCTACACCTTC. Translated: CASSFQGSYTF.